Listed here are 18 T cell receptor beta chains from one sample, sequenced in a study of T cells in narcolepsy. Libraries were prepared by immunoSEQ multiplex PCR; TCRdb keeps only in-frame clonotypes and omits some of them. The table has 20,000 to 30,000 clones, approximately 77% seen once. The specimen was memory (CD45RA-) CD4+ T cells from blood. All receptors derive from a human donor in good health.

This sequence joins TRBV6-4 and TRBJ1-2, with D possibly matching TRBD1 (6 bases). Germline CDR1 is MRHNA and CDR2 is SNTAGT. The CDR3 is 13 amino acids. The CDR3 region is CRGLQGSDYGYTF. The CDR3 DNA reads as TGTCGGGGACTACAGGGTAGCGACTATGGCTACACCTTC.

The chain couples TRBV19 to TRBJ2-3; 12 nucleotides agree with TRBD2. V shed 4 bases, J shed 6 bases, and the junction held 8 bases outside the gene matches. From germline, CDR1 is LNHDA and CDR2 SQIVND (reference sequence). There are 16 residues in the CDR3. In DNA form, the CDR3 reads TGTGCCAGTAGTACCAGGACTAGCGGGGTACTGGATACGCAGTATTTT. Translating gives CASSTRTSGVLDTQYF.

The CDR3 DNA follows: TGTGCCTCTCAGGACAGTTTGAACACTGAAGCTTTCTTT. Protein: CASQDSLNTEAFF. The genes are TRBV25-1 and TRBJ1-1, with D possibly being TRBD1 (6 bases). CDR1 is MGHDK, CDR2 SYGVNS, per germline. Trimming shortened V by 11 bases and J by 0 bases, and 13 bases separated the two germline ends. CDR3 size: 13 residues.

The chain employs TRBV4-1 and TRBJ1-6; 11 bases are a match to TRBD1. With 3 bases clipped from V and 7 bases from J, the junction kept 8 bases outside the gene matches. This CDR3 spans 17 amino acids. CDR1 and CDR2 from the germline V gene are MGHRA and YSYEKL. CDR3 nucleotide sequence: TGCGCCAGCAGCCAGGACAGGGGGCGCGTCGGAAATTCACCCCTCCACTTT. This encodes CASSQDRGRVGNSPLHF.

This sequence joins TRBV5-6 and TRBJ2-7; unclear D gene. The germline V gene encodes CDR1 SGHDT and CDR2 YYEEEE. The V end was cut by 0 bases, the J end by 9 bases, with 10 bases between. CDR3 length: 12 residues. As DNA, the CDR3 is TGTGCCAGCAGCTTGGTGGAAGGTGTGCAGTACTTC. Protein: CASSLVEGVQYF.

The chain's CDR3 is CASSVGLAGEGGVTQYF. In DNA form, the CDR3 reads TGCGCCAGCAGCGTGGGACTAGCGGGAGAGGGGGGAGTGACGCAGTATTTT. This chain joins TRBV5-1 and TRBJ2-3; 14 nucleotides align to TRBD2. CDR1 SGHRS and CDR2 YFSETQ come from the germline V gene. The CDR3 length is 17 residues. Trimming at V came to 4 bases and at J to 9 bases, leaving 13 bases not matched to a gene.

The chain links TRBV18 to TRBJ2-2, with 15 bases lining up with TRBD2. In germline, CDR1 is KGHSH, CDR2 LQKENI. CDR3 length equals 20 residues. With V trimmed by 6 bases and J by 6 bases, 17 bases remained unmatched. The chain's CDR3 is CASSRSGLAGGPIRSGELFF. In nucleotides, the CDR3 is TGTGCCAGCTCCCGTTCAGGACTAGCGGGAGGGCCGATCAGGTCCGGGGAGCTGTTTTTT.

V and J are TRBV15 and TRBJ2-7; 10 nucleotides line up with TRBD1. CDR3 length: 15 residues. The V gene's germline CDR1 is LNHNV and CDR2 YYDKDF (reference sequence). V was clipped by 0 bases and J by 5 bases; unmatched bases: 4. The CDR3 is CATSRDRGQGNEQYF. The CDR3 DNA sequence: TGTGCCACCAGCAGAGACCGGGGACAGGGGAACGAGCAGTACTTC.

For the CDR3, the DNA is TGTGCCAGCAGTGACTCGGCCGCAGGGACGGGGCGCACTGAAGCTTTCTTT. This codes for CASSDSAAGTGRTEAFF. J is TRBJ1-1 and V is TRBV6-4, with D maybe TRBD1 (5 bases). Germline V lookup: CDR1 MRHNA, CDR2 SNTAGT. V was clipped by 0 bases and J by 4 bases, with 18 bases between them. The CDR3 runs 17 residues.

In its sample, this clone was seen once. V and J are TRBV7-9 and TRBJ2-1, with D perhaps given as TRBD1 or TRBD2 (5 bases each). Per the germline V gene, CDR1 is SEHNR and CDR2 is FQNEAQ (reference sequence). V was cut by 5 bases and J by 7 bases, with 18 bases left in between. This CDR3 is built from 15 residues. The CDR3 DNA sequence: TGTGCCAGCAGCGCCGGGACCCTCACCGGGAATGAGCAGTTCTTC. It specifies CASSAGTLTGNEQFF.

This chain links TRBV6-1 with TRBJ1-2; D perhaps matches TRBD1 (5 bases). Trimming left V 4 bases short and J 8 bases short, with 8 bases between. Germline loops: CDR1 MNHNS, CDR2 SASEGT. CDR3 length: 11 residues. CDR3 loop: CASSGQFGYTF. CDR3 coding DNA: TGTGCCAGCAGTGGACAGTTCGGCTACACCTTC.

The rearrangement links TRBV6-6 to TRBJ1-5; TRBD1 might be the D (6 bases). V was pared by 7 bases and J by 2 bases, with 18 bases between. Germline loops: CDR1 MNHNY, CDR2 SVGAGI (reference sequence). The CDR3 consists of 16 residues. The CDR3 DNA sequence: TGTGCCAGCACCACCCTTGGGGGGGCGGGCAATCAGCCCCAGCATTTT. This translates into CASTTLGGAGNQPQHF.

The chain is built from TRBV6-1 and TRBJ2-1; 7 nucleotides agree with TRBD1. CDR1 is MNHNS, CDR2 SASEGT, per germline. This CDR3 spans 14 amino acids. V was clipped by 4 bases and J by 5 bases; unmatched bases: 5. CDR3 DNA: TGTGCCAGCAGTGCGACAGGGAACCACAATGAGCAGTTCTTC. This sequence encodes CASSATGNHNEQFF.

The rearrangement uses TRBV25-1 and TRBJ2-2; D not certain. The CDR3 is 13 residues long. V lost 3 bases, J lost 6 bases, and 8 bases lay in between. From germline, CDR1 is MGHDK and CDR2 SYGVNS. CDR3 DNA: TGTGCCAGCAGTGATTCAGGCCCCGGGGAGCTGTTTTTT. It is translated as CASSDSGPGELFF.

This clone was detected only a few times. This chain links TRBV6-5 with TRBJ1-5, with D tentatively TRBD1 (5 bases). Trimming left V 10 bases short and J 7 bases short, with 14 bases between. The CDR3 runs to 12 residues. Germline assignment: CDR1 MNHEY and CDR2 SVGAGI. The CDR3 nucleotides are TGTGCCATGGACTTCGGGGCCCAGCCCCAGCATTTT. Amino acid sequence: CAMDFGAQPQHF.

The V gene is TRBV7-2, the J gene TRBJ2-5, with D possibly called TRBD1 or TRBD2 (6 bases each). Between the trimmed V and J ends, which lost 5 bases and 11 bases, there was a span of 15 bases. The CDR3 length is 12 residues. Germline V gene lookup returns CDR1 SGHTA and CDR2 FQGNSA. The CDR3 sequence: CASSPGGREQYF. The CDR3 DNA reads as TGTGCCAGCAGCCCCGGGGGCAGGGAGCAGTACTTC.

The rearrangement links TRBV11-2 to TRBJ1-3; 7 bases fit TRBD1. V shed 3 bases, J shed 4 bases, and the junction held 3 bases outside the gene matches. CDR1 is SGHAT and CDR2 is FQNNGV in the germline V gene. This CDR3 comprises 14 residues. In nucleotides, the CDR3 is TGTGCCAGCAGCTTGACAGGGAACGGAAACACCATATATTTT. Translating gives CASSLTGNGNTIYF.

The chain employs TRBV4-2 and TRBJ2-1; 7 bases are a match to TRBD1. The germline V gene encodes CDR1 LGHNA and CDR2 YNFKEQ. V lost 1 base and J lost 10; bases outside the gene matches: 7. The CDR3 loop spans 14 amino acids. The CDR3 reads CASSQGQGSREQFF. CDR3 in DNA: TGTGCCAGCAGCCAAGGACAGGGCAGCAGGGAGCAGTTCTTC.